These T cell receptor beta chains were read from a single sample in a study of T cells after yellow fever vaccination. Each CDR3 protein gets one entry after TCRdb re-called the 5' RACE reads with MiXCR. Of 100,000 to 150,000 distinct CDR3 sequences in the sample, over 8% were seen once. The source was CD8+ T cells sorted from PBMCs, collected on the day of the yellow fever booster vaccination. The receptors originated from a young man who received the YFV17D yellow fever vaccine. Both conserved end residues are part of each CDR3. Fields, in order: clone size, J gene, D gene, V gene, CDR3 protein, CDR3 DNA. A D gene is named only where the DNA matches it firmly. The size entry is marked missing in some rows and otherwise reads once, few, many or a size class.

clone_size: few
j_call: TRBJ2-3
d_call: NA
v_call: TRBV30
cdr3_aa: CAWDRGTRPDTQYF
cdr3_nt: TGTGCCTGGGACAGAGGGACCCGGCCAGATACGCAGTATTTT

clone_size: few
j_call: TRBJ2-3
d_call: NA
v_call: TRBV14
cdr3_aa: CASSQVGIGTDTQYF
cdr3_nt: TGTGCCAGCAGCCAAGTCGGGATTGGAACAGATACGCAGTATTTT

clone_size: many
j_call: TRBJ2-7
d_call: NA
v_call: TRBV4-1
cdr3_aa: CASSQDQGPSYEQYF
cdr3_nt: TGCGCCAGCAGCCAAGACCAGGGCCCGTCCTACGAGCAGTACTTC

clone_size: NA
j_call: TRBJ2-2
d_call: NA
v_call: TRBV12-3/TRBV12-4
cdr3_aa: CASSTPGELFF
cdr3_nt: TGTGCCAGCAGTACGCCCGGGGAGCTGTTTTTT

clone_size: NA
j_call: TRBJ1-1
d_call: TRBD1
v_call: TRBV4-3
cdr3_aa: CASSQEDRADTEAFF
cdr3_nt: TGCGCCAGCAGCCAAGAAGACAGGGCGGACACTGAAGCTTTCTTT

clone_size: NA
j_call: TRBJ1-1
d_call: NA
v_call: TRBV14
cdr3_aa: CASSQGSEAFF
cdr3_nt: TGTGCCAGCAGCCAAGGTTCTGAAGCTTTCTTT

clone_size: NA
j_call: TRBJ1-1
d_call: TRBD1
v_call: TRBV10-3
cdr3_aa: CAISAFGTAMNTEAFF
cdr3_nt: TGTGCCATCAGTGCATTCGGGACAGCGATGAACACTGAAGCTTTCTTT

clone_size: few
j_call: TRBJ2-1
d_call: TRBD2
v_call: TRBV5-4
cdr3_aa: CASSPAGVNEQFF
cdr3_nt: TGTGCCAGCAGCCCAGCGGGAGTTAATGAGCAGTTCTTC

clone_size: few
j_call: TRBJ2-6
d_call: NA
v_call: TRBV19
cdr3_aa: CASRTRSSGANVLTF
cdr3_nt: TGTGCCAGTAGGACTAGGAGCTCTGGGGCCAACGTCCTGACTTTC

clone_size: NA
j_call: TRBJ1-1
d_call: NA
v_call: TRBV7-3
cdr3_aa: CASSLRQTMNTEAFF
cdr3_nt: TGTGCCAGCAGCTTACGGCAGACAATGAACACTGAAGCTTTCTTT

clone_size: NA
j_call: TRBJ2-1
d_call: TRBD2
v_call: TRBV7-9
cdr3_aa: CASRAGTSYNEQFF
cdr3_nt: TGTGCCAGCAGAGCGGGGACCTCCTACAATGAGCAGTTCTTC

clone_size: many
j_call: TRBJ2-3
d_call: TRBD2
v_call: TRBV7-6
cdr3_aa: CASSLAPPLAGGPDTQYF
cdr3_nt: TGTGCCAGCAGCTTAGCGCCCCCACTAGCGGGGGGGCCGGATACGCAGTATTTT

clone_size: few
j_call: TRBJ2-2
d_call: TRBD2
v_call: TRBV20-1
cdr3_aa: CSALYTGTSGGAGTGELFF
cdr3_nt: TGCAGTGCTTTATATACCGGGACTAGCGGGGGGGCAGGGACCGGGGAGCTGTTTTTT

clone_size: few
j_call: TRBJ2-1
d_call: TRBD2
v_call: TRBV7-6
cdr3_aa: CASSFGRGDNEQFF
cdr3_nt: TGTGCCAGCAGCTTCGGGCGGGGGGACAATGAGCAGTTCTTC

clone_size: NA
j_call: TRBJ1-1
d_call: TRBD1
v_call: TRBV14
cdr3_aa: CASSQVPGQGNTEAFF
cdr3_nt: TGTGCCAGCAGCCAAGTCCCGGGACAGGGAAACACTGAAGCTTTCTTT

clone_size: few
j_call: TRBJ1-1
d_call: TRBD1
v_call: TRBV6-5
cdr3_aa: CASRWDLTGVNTEAFF
cdr3_nt: TGTGCCAGCAGGTGGGACCTGACAGGGGTGAACACTGAAGCTTTCTTT

clone_size: NA
j_call: TRBJ1-1
d_call: TRBD1
v_call: TRBV9
cdr3_aa: CASSESGGLNTEAFF
cdr3_nt: TGTGCCAGCAGCGAATCAGGGGGTCTGAACACTGAAGCTTTCTTT

clone_size: few
j_call: TRBJ2-1
d_call: NA
v_call: TRBV15
cdr3_aa: CATSRPPGTRDNEQFF
cdr3_nt: TGTGCCACCAGCAGACCGCCCGGGACACGCGACAATGAGCAGTTCTTC

clone_size: many
j_call: TRBJ2-1
d_call: TRBD2
v_call: TRBV5-1
cdr3_aa: CASSLAGPYNEQFF
cdr3_nt: TGCGCCAGCAGCTTAGCGGGGCCCTACAATGAGCAGTTCTTC

clone_size: few
j_call: TRBJ2-7
d_call: NA
v_call: TRBV4-2
cdr3_aa: CASSPAGTGSYEQYF
cdr3_nt: TGTGCCAGCAGCCCGGCAGGGACCGGCTCCTACGAGCAGTACTTC

clone_size: few
j_call: TRBJ2-2
d_call: TRBD2
v_call: TRBV12-3/TRBV12-4
cdr3_aa: CASSPFALAGDTGELFF
cdr3_nt: TGTGCCAGCAGTCCCTTCGCACTAGCGGGGGACACCGGGGAGCTGTTTTTT

clone_size: NA
j_call: TRBJ2-1
d_call: NA
v_call: TRBV9
cdr3_aa: CASSGGTGSSYNEQFF
cdr3_nt: TGTGCCAGCAGCGGGGGCACGGGAAGCTCCTACAATGAGCAGTTCTTC

clone_size: few
j_call: TRBJ1-1
d_call: TRBD1
v_call: TRBV4-1
cdr3_aa: CASSHSRQGAAEAFF
cdr3_nt: TGCGCCAGCAGCCATTCCCGACAGGGGGCAGCTGAAGCTTTCTTT

clone_size: few
j_call: TRBJ2-2
d_call: NA
v_call: TRBV30
cdr3_aa: CAWSVWEAGELFF
cdr3_nt: TGTGCCTGGAGTGTCTGGGAGGCCGGGGAGCTGTTTTTT

clone_size: few
j_call: TRBJ1-2
d_call: TRBD1
v_call: TRBV4-1
cdr3_aa: CASSQVGQGGGYTF
cdr3_nt: TGCGCCAGCAGCCAAGTGGGACAGGGAGGTGGCTACACCTTC

clone_size: many
j_call: TRBJ2-7
d_call: NA
v_call: TRBV5-5
cdr3_aa: CASSLFVSRSYEQYF
cdr3_nt: TGTGCCAGCAGCTTGTTCGTATCCAGGTCCTACGAGCAGTACTTC

clone_size: NA
j_call: TRBJ2-3
d_call: NA
v_call: TRBV6-6
cdr3_aa: CASTEPGGYDTQYF
cdr3_nt: TGTGCCAGCACCGAACCCGGGGGTTACGATACGCAGTATTTT

clone_size: few
j_call: TRBJ2-3
d_call: NA
v_call: TRBV9
cdr3_aa: CASSVPSDTQYF
cdr3_nt: TGTGCCAGCAGCGTACCGTCTGATACGCAGTATTTT

clone_size: NA
j_call: TRBJ2-5
d_call: TRBD1
v_call: TRBV10-3
cdr3_aa: CAIRGQGVGQETQYF
cdr3_nt: TGTGCCATCAGGGGACAGGGTGTGGGTCAAGAGACCCAGTACTTC

clone_size: NA
j_call: TRBJ2-5
d_call: TRBD1
v_call: TRBV7-9
cdr3_aa: CASSSRDRAQETQYF
cdr3_nt: TGTGCCAGCAGCTCCCGGGACAGGGCCCAAGAGACCCAGTACTTC

clone_size: NA
j_call: TRBJ2-1
d_call: TRBD2
v_call: TRBV23-1
cdr3_aa: CASSQSIAGGHYNEQFF
cdr3_nt: TGCGCCAGCAGTCAATCCATAGCGGGGGGGCACTACAATGAGCAGTTCTTC

clone_size: few
j_call: TRBJ1-5
d_call: NA
v_call: TRBV27
cdr3_aa: CASSLAGNQPQHF
cdr3_nt: TGTGCCAGCAGTTTGGCAGGGAATCAGCCCCAGCATTTT

clone_size: few
j_call: TRBJ1-2
d_call: NA
v_call: TRBV19
cdr3_aa: CASTPGPGWGYGYTF
cdr3_nt: TGTGCCAGTACTCCTGGGCCAGGTTGGGGCTATGGCTACACCTTC

clone_size: NA
j_call: TRBJ2-3
d_call: NA
v_call: TRBV7-9
cdr3_aa: CASSSPTSGRLYTQYF
cdr3_nt: TGTGCCAGCAGCTCCCCTACATCGGGGAGGCTTTATACGCAGTATTTT

clone_size: many
j_call: TRBJ1-1
d_call: NA
v_call: TRBV5-1
cdr3_aa: CASSPRRLNTEAFF
cdr3_nt: TGCGCCAGCAGCCCCCGGAGGCTCAACACTGAAGCTTTCTTT

clone_size: few
j_call: TRBJ1-1
d_call: NA
v_call: TRBV4-1
cdr3_aa: CASSQDPLMNTEAFF
cdr3_nt: TGCGCCAGCAGCCAAGATCCGCTTATGAACACTGAAGCTTTCTTT

clone_size: NA
j_call: TRBJ1-1
d_call: TRBD1
v_call: TRBV5-4
cdr3_aa: CASRPTGGKNTEAFF
cdr3_nt: TGTGCCAGCCGGCCGACAGGGGGGAAGAACACTGAAGCTTTCTTT

clone_size: NA
j_call: TRBJ2-5
d_call: TRBD2
v_call: TRBV2
cdr3_aa: CASSELSGYQETQYF
cdr3_nt: TGTGCCAGCAGTGAACTTAGCGGGTATCAAGAGACCCAGTACTTC

clone_size: NA
j_call: TRBJ2-5
d_call: TRBD1
v_call: TRBV14
cdr3_aa: CASSPGQGIGETQYF
cdr3_nt: TGTGCCAGCAGCCCGGGACAGGGGATCGGGGAGACCCAGTACTTC

clone_size: few
j_call: TRBJ2-5
d_call: TRBD2
v_call: TRBV7-7
cdr3_aa: CASSLVPGGFETQYF
cdr3_nt: TGTGCCAGCAGCTTAGTACCGGGGGGGTTCGAGACCCAGTACTTC

clone_size: NA
j_call: TRBJ1-2
d_call: NA
v_call: TRBV4-3
cdr3_aa: CASSQDLPTPAYGYTF
cdr3_nt: TGCGCCAGCAGCCAAGATCTCCCTACACCAGCCTATGGCTACACCTTC

clone_size: NA
j_call: TRBJ2-4
d_call: TRBD2
v_call: TRBV15
cdr3_aa: CATSRDRGGLNIQYF
cdr3_nt: TGTGCCACCAGCAGAGATCGGGGGGGCTTGAACATTCAGTACTTC

clone_size: few
j_call: TRBJ2-1
d_call: TRBD1
v_call: TRBV5-6
cdr3_aa: CASSPRQGSFYNEQFF
cdr3_nt: TGTGCCAGCAGCCCTCGACAGGGTTCCTTCTACAATGAGCAGTTCTTC

clone_size: NA
j_call: TRBJ1-3
d_call: NA
v_call: TRBV29-1
cdr3_aa: CSVARPTRVGNTIYF
cdr3_nt: TGCAGCGTTGCACGGCCCACGAGGGTTGGAAACACCATATATTTT

clone_size: NA
j_call: TRBJ2-5
d_call: NA
v_call: TRBV19
cdr3_aa: CASSTTEDPETQYF
cdr3_nt: TGTGCCAGTAGTACGACTGAGGACCCAGAGACCCAGTACTTC

clone_size: NA
j_call: TRBJ2-5
d_call: NA
v_call: TRBV7-8
cdr3_aa: CASRLASVGETQYF
cdr3_nt: TGTGCCAGCAGGCTAGCAAGCGTGGGCGAGACCCAGTACTTC

clone_size: few
j_call: TRBJ2-3
d_call: NA
v_call: TRBV7-9
cdr3_aa: CASSFPVGSTDTQYF
cdr3_nt: TGTGCCAGCAGCTTTCCGGTAGGCAGCACAGATACGCAGTATTTT

clone_size: NA
j_call: TRBJ2-3
d_call: NA
v_call: TRBV27
cdr3_aa: CASSWGPSTDTQYF
cdr3_nt: TGTGCCAGCAGCTGGGGGCCAAGCACAGATACGCAGTATTTT

clone_size: NA
j_call: TRBJ2-1
d_call: NA
v_call: TRBV9
cdr3_aa: CASSVDSSPPNEQFF
cdr3_nt: TGTGCCAGCAGCGTAGATTCATCTCCTCCCAATGAGCAGTTCTTC

clone_size: NA
j_call: TRBJ2-5
d_call: NA
v_call: TRBV4-1
cdr3_aa: CASSPRGAETQYF
cdr3_nt: TGCGCCAGCAGCCCCAGGGGTGCCGAGACCCAGTACTTC

clone_size: few
j_call: TRBJ2-7
d_call: TRBD2
v_call: TRBV12-3/TRBV12-4
cdr3_aa: CASSLGGLAGAYEQYF
cdr3_nt: TGTGCCAGCAGTTTGGGTGGGCTAGCGGGTGCCTACGAGCAGTACTTC

clone_size: few
j_call: TRBJ1-2
d_call: NA
v_call: TRBV4-1
cdr3_aa: CASSQVPKANYGYTF
cdr3_nt: TGCGCCAGCAGCCAAGTCCCGAAGGCGAACTATGGCTACACCTTC

clone_size: many
j_call: TRBJ2-2
d_call: NA
v_call: TRBV12-3/TRBV12-4
cdr3_aa: CASSVSRELFF
cdr3_nt: TGTGCCAGCAGTGTTAGCAGGGAGCTGTTTTTT

clone_size: once
j_call: TRBJ1-2
d_call: NA
v_call: TRBV11-2
cdr3_aa: CASTPSGNSYGYTF
cdr3_nt: TGTGCCAGCACCCCGTCCGGGAACAGCTATGGCTACACCTTC

clone_size: few
j_call: TRBJ1-5
d_call: NA
v_call: TRBV6-1
cdr3_aa: CASRLTDYSNQPQHF
cdr3_nt: TGTGCCAGCAGGTTGACAGATTATAGCAATCAGCCCCAGCATTTT

clone_size: few
j_call: TRBJ1-3
d_call: NA
v_call: TRBV21-1
cdr3_aa: CASSTSPGNTIYF
cdr3_nt: TGTGCCAGCAGCACAAGCCCTGGAAACACCATATATTTT

clone_size: many
j_call: TRBJ2-7
d_call: TRBD2
v_call: TRBV5-5
cdr3_aa: CASSAGTTYEQYF
cdr3_nt: TGTGCCAGCAGTGCCGGGACTACCTACGAGCAGTACTTC

clone_size: NA
j_call: TRBJ2-1
d_call: TRBD2
v_call: TRBV12-3/TRBV12-4
cdr3_aa: CASSQISGGAPYNEQFF
cdr3_nt: TGTGCCAGCAGTCAAATTAGCGGGGGGGCCCCCTACAATGAGCAGTTCTTC

clone_size: NA
j_call: TRBJ2-7
d_call: NA
v_call: TRBV5-1
cdr3_aa: CASSRKDSAYEQYF
cdr3_nt: TGCGCCAGCAGCCGGAAGGACTCCGCCTACGAGCAGTACTTC

clone_size: NA
j_call: TRBJ2-5
d_call: TRBD2
v_call: TRBV11-2
cdr3_aa: CASSLLSSGETQYF
cdr3_nt: TGTGCCAGCAGCTTACTCTCTAGCGGGGAGACCCAGTACTTC